The clone carrying this T cell receptor (beta chain) was observed a few times. Its target is not known. The record originates from a study of beta chain features in type 1 diabetes. Study results and caveats: The question of HLA type influencing TCRB rearrangement was one that remained unresolved here.

Each population that was sorted was more than 95% pure. With 5 bases clipped from V and 8 bases from J, the junction kept 4 bases outside the gene matches. Germline CDR1 GTSNPN, CDR2 SVGIG (reference sequence). The CDR3 runs to 13 residues. cDNA synthesis used the whole RNA isolate, giving expressed TCRB sequences. This table comes from immunoSEQ multiplex PCR, and its TCRdb copy is limited to in-frame clones, with some not included. The data hold about 350,000 clones, with around 20% observed a single time. The genes are TRBV30 and TRBJ2-2; 11 nucleotides align to TRBD1. The source of this sequence is a woman between 18 and 30 years old in good health. Sequences were obtained from naive CD4+ T cells from blood. The CDR3 DNA is TGTGCCTGGGCGGGACAGGGGGAAGGGGAGCTGTTTTTT. Protein sequence: CAWAGQGEGELFF.